This TCR beta chain was identified during a study of blood T cell repertoires in COVID-19 (dated by TCRdb to 2019 to 2021). In terms of the full investigation: The collaborator samples originated in the United States, Italy and Spain and spanned the acute and convalescent phases of COVID-19. The material from the prospective study consisted of cDNA or gDNA derived from T cells, B-cell-depleted T cells, or PBMCs. Subjects who had been exposed to COVID-19, were actively infected with it, or had recovered from it provided the deeply sampled blood TCRbeta repertoires that made up the dataset. The repertoires were released in a freely available public database intended as a resource for research on the immune response to SARS-CoV-2. The samples were drawn from the first 160 participants of the ongoing ImmuneRACE study and from some 1,300 subjects provided by 6 global collaborators. Nearly every sample came with metadata listing a de-identified subject ID, COVID-19 status, age in years and sex. Where HLA class I and class II types were available, the types were taken from metadata supplied by the sample provider, not from assay-based typing. What the research found in general, with its limitations: Clinical and demographic metadata were provided uncurated, with the amount varying by source and participant.

TCRbeta CDR3 regions were amplified from genomic DNA using the immunoSEQ Assay, a bias-controlled multiplex PCR. Regarding the original processing steps: The number of nucleated cells in each sample was estimated from the amplification of reference gene primers within the assay. To quantify the absolute abundance of each unique TCRbeta CDR3 rearrangement, sequence reads were collapsed and filtered. For each sample, productive Simpson clonality was calculated as the square root of Simpson's diversity index over productive rearrangements. TCRdb stores this immuneACCESS table with in-frame sequences only. Part of the clones is absent; in the studies checked, under half of the shortfall reflects unresolved V genes, and no reason is known for the rest. From that table come the V and J calls and clone size; the DNA was used to work out D and trimming. The sample contains 300,000 to 350,000 clones, 90% of them found a single time. The ten largest clones capture 3.5% to 4.5% of the sample.

Participants in the prospective study were aged about 18 to 95 years, lived in 20 to 30 United States geographic areas, and enrolled through a virtual design. In the prospective study, participants were assigned to cohorts based on the clinical history participants reported in a screening survey and a study questionnaire. Mobile phlebotomists in the prospective study collected whole blood, serum and a nasopharyngeal or oropharyngeal swab from every participant. Additional blood draws and questionnaires over a 2-month period could optionally be provided by prospective study participants. Before DNA extraction, blood samples from the prospective study were shipped at room temperature or frozen. CDR1 and CDR2, looked up from the germline V gene, are MRHNA and SNTAGT. The junction shows trimming of 4 bases on V and 7 bases on J, plus 13 bases between the germline ends. From cysteine to phenylalanine, the CDR3 is 13 amino acids long. Only the CDR3 DNA stays, 39 bases, in frame from base 1.

In regard to this clone: Its antigen target is currently unknown. Qualities for individual bases were not recorded, and no much larger clone is one base off.

This chain joins TRBV6-4 to TRBJ1-1; the D gene identity is not certain. The TCR was taken from a woman younger than 35 with acute COVID-19. Sample: PBMCs or T cells enriched from blood (not recorded which). The DNA sequence follows: TGTGCCAGCAGTGCCCGACCTAGTGGTGAAGCTTTCTTT. The translation is CASSARPSGEAFF.